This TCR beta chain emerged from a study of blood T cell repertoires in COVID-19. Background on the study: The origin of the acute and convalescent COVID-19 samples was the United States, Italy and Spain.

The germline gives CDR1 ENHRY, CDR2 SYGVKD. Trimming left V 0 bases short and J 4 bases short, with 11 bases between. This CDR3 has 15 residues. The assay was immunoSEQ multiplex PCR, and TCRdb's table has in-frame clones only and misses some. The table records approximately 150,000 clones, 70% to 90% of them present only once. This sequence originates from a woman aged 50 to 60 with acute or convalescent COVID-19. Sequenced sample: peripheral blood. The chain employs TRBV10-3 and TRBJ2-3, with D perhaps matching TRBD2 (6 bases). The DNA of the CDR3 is TGTGCCATCAGTGAGTCGCTAGCGCGGGCAGATACGCAGTATTTT. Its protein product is CAISESLARADTQYF.